This TCR beta chain was captured by sequencing in a study of OX40 agonist ivuxolimab in advanced cancers. The wider study: Patients were infused with ivuxolimab every 2 weeks at 0.01 to 10 mg/kg. There were three patients with partial responses, one having hepatocellular carcinoma and two cutaneous melanoma. Approximately 40% of patients had received prior checkpoint inhibitor therapy. Study findings and constraints: CD8+ T cells (on average) carried more expanded clones than CD4+ T cells.

Remarks on this clone: Antigen specificity is unknown.

Profiling relied on immunoSEQ multiplex PCR, and the TCRdb table lists in-frame clones only, not all of them. There are under 40,000 clones in the sample; roughly four fifths occur only once, and less than 25% lies in the top ten. This clonotype was obtained from an adult with an advanced solid tumor such as melanoma, head and neck, liver or kidney cancer. The sample consisted of CD4+ or CD8+ T cells sorted from blood, taken in a trial of the OX40 agonist ivuxolimab.

The CDR3 nucleotides read TGTGCCAGCAGCTTTCTAGCGGGAGTCTACAATGAGCAGTTCTTC. This sequence encodes CASSFLAGVYNEQFF. V and J are TRBV11-2 and TRBJ2-1; 10 nucleotides align to TRBD2. The CDR3 is 15 residues long. The J segment lost 3 bases and the V segment lost 3 bases, leaving 2 bases of the junction unmatched. Looked up from germline, CDR1 is SGHAT and CDR2 is FQNNGV.